The rows below give T cell receptor beta chains drawn from one sample of a study of T cell responses to AZD1222 COVID-19 vaccine. Data came from immunoSEQ multiplex PCR; TCRdb stores just in-frame clones and leaves some out. The table records around 180,000 clones, about 87% of them present only once. The sample in question was peripheral blood, obtained on day 0 of AZD1222 vaccination. The receptors were sampled from an adult in good health. CDR3s leave out the opening cysteine and the closing phenylalanine or tryptophan. Each record gives: V gene, clone size, J gene, CDR3 protein. Clone size is not always given. Where it is, it says once, few, many or a class for expanded clones.

V gene: TRBV24-1; clone size: -; J gene: TRBJ2-1; CDR3 protein: ATSDLSQGQLNEQF
V gene: TRBV19; clone size: -; J gene: TRBJ1-4; CDR3 protein: ASWGHTSTNEKLF
V gene: TRBV18; clone size: -; J gene: TRBJ2-4; CDR3 protein: ASSPERTGGPAKNIQY
V gene: TRBV2; clone size: -; J gene: TRBJ1-5; CDR3 protein: ASSDRQGHNQPQH
V gene: TRBV30; clone size: -; J gene: TRBJ1-6; CDR3 protein: AWSVQDNSPLH
V gene: TRBV7-9; clone size: -; J gene: TRBJ2-7; CDR3 protein: ASSFPETEQY
V gene: TRBV7-9; clone size: -; J gene: TRBJ1-5; CDR3 protein: ASRRLELGNQPQH
V gene: TRBV3-1/TRBV3-2; clone size: -; J gene: TRBJ1-2; CDR3 protein: ASSQGINYGYT
V gene: TRBV7-2; clone size: -; J gene: TRBJ2-6; CDR3 protein: ASSLDLSGANVLT
V gene: TRBV30; clone size: -; J gene: TRBJ2-7; CDR3 protein: AWSVGSTYEQY
V gene: TRBV18; clone size: -; J gene: TRBJ1-3; CDR3 protein: ASSPPTGVAGNTIY
V gene: TRBV30; clone size: -; J gene: TRBJ1-2; CDR3 protein: AWSRWRGAGSHGYT
V gene: TRBV5-1; clone size: -; J gene: TRBJ2-1; CDR3 protein: ASSAPTSSHNEQF
V gene: TRBV3-1/TRBV3-2; clone size: -; J gene: TRBJ2-1; CDR3 protein: ASSQGSAGLTNNEQF
V gene: TRBV28; clone size: -; J gene: TRBJ1-1; CDR3 protein: ASSSPVGTEAF
V gene: TRBV5-1; clone size: -; J gene: TRBJ2-7; CDR3 protein: ASSLGARNLDEQY
V gene: TRBV7-6; clone size: -; J gene: TRBJ1-6; CDR3 protein: ASSPTGVAYNSPLH
V gene: TRBV11-2; clone size: -; J gene: TRBJ1-2; CDR3 protein: ASSSPRQGKAYGYT
V gene: TRBV11-2; clone size: -; J gene: TRBJ2-7; CDR3 protein: ASSLDGGAPYEQY
V gene: TRBV6-5; clone size: -; J gene: TRBJ1-5; CDR3 protein: ASSYSRGSNQPQH
V gene: TRBV28; clone size: -; J gene: TRBJ2-5; CDR3 protein: ASSLSNRLAGETQY
V gene: TRBV30; clone size: once; J gene: TRBJ2-6; CDR3 protein: AWSFKGANVLT
V gene: TRBV6-1; clone size: -; J gene: TRBJ2-7; CDR3 protein: ASSESVRVNEQY
V gene: TRBV7-2; clone size: once; J gene: TRBJ1-2; CDR3 protein: ASTPERPYGYT
V gene: TRBV27; clone size: -; J gene: TRBJ2-3; CDR3 protein: ASSLSYPGTSYADTQY
V gene: TRBV4-3; clone size: -; J gene: TRBJ1-2; CDR3 protein: ASSPEYRGWNYGYT
V gene: TRBV2; clone size: -; J gene: TRBJ2-2; CDR3 protein: ASRDPRTTTGELF
V gene: TRBV30; clone size: once; J gene: TRBJ1-5; CDR3 protein: AWSFGTDQPQH
V gene: TRBV28; clone size: -; J gene: TRBJ1-5; CDR3 protein: ASSSPETHDQPQH
V gene: TRBV27; clone size: -; J gene: TRBJ1-2; CDR3 protein: ASSPNRLGTGANGYT
V gene: TRBV19; clone size: -; J gene: TRBJ2-2; CDR3 protein: ASSISQGALLNTGELF
V gene: TRBV5-4; clone size: -; J gene: TRBJ1-2; CDR3 protein: ASSLGGGHLGYGYT
V gene: TRBV6-5; clone size: -; J gene: TRBJ2-5; CDR3 protein: ASRAGGETQY
V gene: TRBV6-5; clone size: -; J gene: TRBJ2-5; CDR3 protein: ASSMEGGGHGTQY
V gene: TRBV18; clone size: once; J gene: TRBJ2-2; CDR3 protein: ASSFRETNTGELF
V gene: TRBV6-5; clone size: once; J gene: TRBJ2-7; CDR3 protein: ASTPLTGAYEQY
V gene: TRBV7-6; clone size: -; J gene: TRBJ2-7; CDR3 protein: ASSERTNVQY
V gene: TRBV7-2; clone size: -; J gene: TRBJ1-5; CDR3 protein: ASSSRQGDQPQH